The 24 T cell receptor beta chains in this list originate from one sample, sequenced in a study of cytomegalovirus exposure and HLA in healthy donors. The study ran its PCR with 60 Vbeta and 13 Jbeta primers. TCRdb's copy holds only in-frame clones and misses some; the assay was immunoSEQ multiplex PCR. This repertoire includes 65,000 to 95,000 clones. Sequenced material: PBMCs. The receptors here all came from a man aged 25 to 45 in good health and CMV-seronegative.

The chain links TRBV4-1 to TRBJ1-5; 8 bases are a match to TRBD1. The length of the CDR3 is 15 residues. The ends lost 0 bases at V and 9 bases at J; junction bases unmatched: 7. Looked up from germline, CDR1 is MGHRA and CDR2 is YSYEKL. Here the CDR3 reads CASSQERTGRLPQHF. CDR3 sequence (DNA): TGCGCCAGCAGCCAAGAGAGGACAGGGAGATTGCCCCAGCATTTT.

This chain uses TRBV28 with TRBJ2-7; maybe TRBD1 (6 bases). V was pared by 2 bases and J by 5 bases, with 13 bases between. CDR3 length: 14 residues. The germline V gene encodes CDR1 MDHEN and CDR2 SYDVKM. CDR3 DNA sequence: TGTGCCAGCAGTTTACCGCACACAGGGCACGAGCAGTACTTC. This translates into CASSLPHTGHEQYF. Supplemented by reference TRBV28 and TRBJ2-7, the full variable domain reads DVKVTQSSRYLVKRTGEKVFLECVQDMDHENMFWYRQDPGLGLRLIYFSYDVKMKEKGDIPEGYSVSREKKERFSLILESASTNQTSMYLCASSLPHTGHEQYFGPGTRLTVT.

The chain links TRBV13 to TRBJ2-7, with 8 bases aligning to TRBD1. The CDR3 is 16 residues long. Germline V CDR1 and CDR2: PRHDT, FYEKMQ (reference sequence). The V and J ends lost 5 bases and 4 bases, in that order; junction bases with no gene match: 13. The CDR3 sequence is CASSLRRGRLRYEQYF. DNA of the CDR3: TGTGCCAGCAGCCTACGCAGGGGGCGGCTTCGATACGAGCAGTACTTC.

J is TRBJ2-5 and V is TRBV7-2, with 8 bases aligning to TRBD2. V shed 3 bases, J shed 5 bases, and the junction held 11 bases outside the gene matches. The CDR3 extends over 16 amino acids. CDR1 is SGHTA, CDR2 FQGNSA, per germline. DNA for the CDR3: TGTGCCAGCAGCTTCCTGGCAGCGGGAGTCCCTGAGACCCAGTACTTC. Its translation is CASSFLAAGVPETQYF.

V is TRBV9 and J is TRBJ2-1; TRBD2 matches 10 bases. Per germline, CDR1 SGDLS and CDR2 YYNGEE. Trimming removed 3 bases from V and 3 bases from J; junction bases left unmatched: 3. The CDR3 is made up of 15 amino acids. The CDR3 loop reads CASSARLAGYNEQFF. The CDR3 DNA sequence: TGTGCCAGCAGCGCCCGACTAGCGGGCTACAATGAGCAGTTCTTC.

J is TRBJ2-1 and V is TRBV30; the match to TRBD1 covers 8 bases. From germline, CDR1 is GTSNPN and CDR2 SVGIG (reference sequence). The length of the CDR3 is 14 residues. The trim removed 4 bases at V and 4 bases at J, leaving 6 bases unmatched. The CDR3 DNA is TGTGCCTGGATCCAAGGGGACAGGTACAATGAGCAGTTCTTC. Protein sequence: CAWIQGDRYNEQFF.

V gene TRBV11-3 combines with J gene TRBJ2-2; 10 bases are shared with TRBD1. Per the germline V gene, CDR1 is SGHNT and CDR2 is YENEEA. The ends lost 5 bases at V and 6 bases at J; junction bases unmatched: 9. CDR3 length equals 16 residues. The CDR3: CASSRGPGQGAGELFF. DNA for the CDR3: TGTGCCAGCAGCCGAGGACCCGGACAGGGGGCCGGGGAGCTGTTTTTT.

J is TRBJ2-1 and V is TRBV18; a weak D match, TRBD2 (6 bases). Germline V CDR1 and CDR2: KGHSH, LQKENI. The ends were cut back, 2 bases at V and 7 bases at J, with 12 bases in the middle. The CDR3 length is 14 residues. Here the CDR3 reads CASSPWDSTNEQFF. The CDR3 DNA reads TGTGCCAGCTCACCATGGGACTCGACGAATGAGCAGTTCTTC. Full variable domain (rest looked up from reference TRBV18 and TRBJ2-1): NAGVMQNPRHLVRRRGQEARLRCSPMKGHSHVYWYRQLPEEGLKFMVYLQKENIIDESGMPKERFSAEFPKEGPSILRIQQVVRGDSAAYFCASSPWDSTNEQFFGPGTRLTVL.

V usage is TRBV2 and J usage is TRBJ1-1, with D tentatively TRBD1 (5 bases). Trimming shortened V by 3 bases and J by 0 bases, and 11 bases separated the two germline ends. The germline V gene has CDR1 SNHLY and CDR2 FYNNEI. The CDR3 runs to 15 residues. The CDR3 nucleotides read TGTGCCAGCAGTGACGGGGGAAGCCTGAACACTGAAGCTTTCTTT. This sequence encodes CASSDGGSLNTEAFF.

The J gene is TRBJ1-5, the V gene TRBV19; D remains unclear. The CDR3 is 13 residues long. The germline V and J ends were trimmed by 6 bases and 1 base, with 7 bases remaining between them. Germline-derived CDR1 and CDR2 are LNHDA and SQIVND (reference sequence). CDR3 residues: CASRRGSNQPQHF. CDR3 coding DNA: TGTGCCAGTAGGAGAGGGAGCAATCAGCCCCAGCATTTT.

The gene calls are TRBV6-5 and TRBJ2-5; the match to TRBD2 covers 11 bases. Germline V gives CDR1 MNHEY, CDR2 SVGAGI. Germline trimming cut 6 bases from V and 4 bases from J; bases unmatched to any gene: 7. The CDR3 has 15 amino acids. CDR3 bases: TGTGCCAGCAGGATTAGCGGGAGGGCCGGAGAGACCCAGTACTTC. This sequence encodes CASRISGRAGETQYF.

CDR3 nucleotides: TGTGCCAGCAGTTACGGGGACTTCTATGGCTACACCTTC. Residues: CASSYGDFYGYTF. The chain couples TRBV6-5 to TRBJ1-2; D perhaps matches TRBD1 (5 bases). Between the trimmed V and J ends, which lost 2 bases and 4 bases, there was a span of 8 bases. CDR3 length equals 13 residues. Per the germline V gene, CDR1 is MNHEY and CDR2 is SVGAGI.

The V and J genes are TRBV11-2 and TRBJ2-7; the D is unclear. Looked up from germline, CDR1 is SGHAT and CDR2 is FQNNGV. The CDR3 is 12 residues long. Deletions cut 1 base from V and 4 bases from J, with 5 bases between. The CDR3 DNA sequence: TGTGCCAGCAGCTTAGGTGCGTACGAGCAGTACTTC. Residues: CASSLGAYEQYF. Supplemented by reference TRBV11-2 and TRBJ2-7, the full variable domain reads EAGVAQSPRYKIIEKRQSVAFWCNPISGHATLYWYQQILGQGPKLLIQFQNNGVVDDSQLPKDRFSAERLKGVDSTLKIQPAKLEDSAVYLCASSLGAYEQYFGPGTRLTVT.

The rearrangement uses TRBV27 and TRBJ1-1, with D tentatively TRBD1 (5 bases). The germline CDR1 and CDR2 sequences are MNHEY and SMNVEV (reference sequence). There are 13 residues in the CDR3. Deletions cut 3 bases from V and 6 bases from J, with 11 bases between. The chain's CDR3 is CASSFRGIPEAFF. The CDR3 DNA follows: TGTGCCAGCAGTTTTCGGGGGATCCCTGAAGCTTTCTTT.

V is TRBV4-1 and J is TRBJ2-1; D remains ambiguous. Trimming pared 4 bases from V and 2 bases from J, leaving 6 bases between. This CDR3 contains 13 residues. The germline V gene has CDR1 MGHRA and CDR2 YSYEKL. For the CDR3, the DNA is TGCGCCAGCAGCCGAGACGCCTACAATGAGCAGTTCTTC. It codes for CASSRDAYNEQFF.

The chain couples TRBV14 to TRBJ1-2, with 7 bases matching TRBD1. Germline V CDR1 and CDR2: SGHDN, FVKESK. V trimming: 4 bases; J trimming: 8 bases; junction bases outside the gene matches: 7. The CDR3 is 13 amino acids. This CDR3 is CASSPMTGRGYTF. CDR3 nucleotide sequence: TGTGCCAGCAGCCCAATGACAGGGCGAGGCTACACCTTC.

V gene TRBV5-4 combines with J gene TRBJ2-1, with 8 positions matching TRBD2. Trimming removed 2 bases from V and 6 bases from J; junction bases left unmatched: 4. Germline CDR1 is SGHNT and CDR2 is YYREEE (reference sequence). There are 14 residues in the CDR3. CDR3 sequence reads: CASSFETSVNEQFF. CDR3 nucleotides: TGTGCCAGCAGCTTTGAGACTAGCGTCAATGAGCAGTTCTTC.

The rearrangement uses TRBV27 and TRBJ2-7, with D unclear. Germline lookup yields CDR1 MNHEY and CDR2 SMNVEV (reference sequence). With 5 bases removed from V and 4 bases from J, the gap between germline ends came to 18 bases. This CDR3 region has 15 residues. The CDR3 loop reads CASSPISAFLYEQYF. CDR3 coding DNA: TGTGCCAGCAGTCCCATCAGCGCCTTCTTATACGAGCAGTACTTC.

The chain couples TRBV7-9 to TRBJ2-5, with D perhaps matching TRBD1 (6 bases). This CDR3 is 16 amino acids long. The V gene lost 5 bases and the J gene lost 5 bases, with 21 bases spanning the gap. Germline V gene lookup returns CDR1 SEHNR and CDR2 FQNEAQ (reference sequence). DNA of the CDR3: TGTGCCAGCAGCCTCTTGTCCGGGACACGAAAGGAGACCCAGTACTTC. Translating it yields CASSLLSGTRKETQYF. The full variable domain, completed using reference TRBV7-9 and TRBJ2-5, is DTGVSQNPRHKITKRGQNVTFRCDPISEHNRLYWYRQTLGQGPEFLTYFQNEAQLEKSRLLSDRFSAERPKGSFSTLEIQRTEQGDSAMYLCASSLLSGTRKETQYFGPGTRLLVL.

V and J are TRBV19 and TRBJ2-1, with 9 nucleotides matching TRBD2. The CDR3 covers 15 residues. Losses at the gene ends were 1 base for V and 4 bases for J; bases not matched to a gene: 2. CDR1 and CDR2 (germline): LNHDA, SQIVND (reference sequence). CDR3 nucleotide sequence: TGTGCCAGTAGTATAGGGCGGGAGGGGTACAATGAGCAGTTCTTC. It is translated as CASSIGREGYNEQFF.

CDR3 sequence: CASSPGTSGGFEQFF. CDR3 bases: TGTGCCAGCAGCCCTGGGACTAGCGGGGGGTTTGAGCAGTTCTTC. The chain is built from TRBV5-4 and TRBJ2-1; 15 positions match TRBD2. With V trimmed by 4 bases and J by 9 bases, 5 bases remained unmatched. The CDR3 length is 15 residues. CDR1 is SGHNT and CDR2 is YYREEE in the germline V gene (reference sequence). The entire variable domain, with the rest obtained from reference TRBV5-4 and TRBJ2-1, is as follows: ETGVTQSPTHLIKTRGQQVTLRCSSQSGHNTVSWYQQALGQGPQFIFQYYREEENGRGNFPPRFSGLQFPNYSSELNVNALELDDSALYLCASSPGTSGGFEQFFGPGTRLTVL.

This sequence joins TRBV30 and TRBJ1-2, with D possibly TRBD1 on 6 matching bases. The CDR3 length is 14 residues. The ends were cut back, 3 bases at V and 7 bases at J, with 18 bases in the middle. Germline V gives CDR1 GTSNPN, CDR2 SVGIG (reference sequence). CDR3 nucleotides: TGTGCCTGGAGCCAGACCAGAGGGGGTAGTGGCTACACCTTC. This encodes CAWSQTRGGSGYTF. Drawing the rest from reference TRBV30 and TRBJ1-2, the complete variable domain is SQTIHQWPATLVQPVGSPLSLECTVEGTSNPNLYWYRQAAGRGLQLLFYSVGIGQISSEVPQNLSASRPQDRQFILSSKKLLLSDSGFYLCAWSQTRGGSGYTFGSGTRLTVV.

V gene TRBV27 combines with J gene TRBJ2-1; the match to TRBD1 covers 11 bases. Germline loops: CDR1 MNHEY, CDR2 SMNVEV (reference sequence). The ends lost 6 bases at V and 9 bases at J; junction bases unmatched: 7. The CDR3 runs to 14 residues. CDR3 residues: CASRSGQGAGEQFF. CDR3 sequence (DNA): TGTGCCAGCAGGAGTGGACAGGGGGCGGGTGAGCAGTTCTTC.

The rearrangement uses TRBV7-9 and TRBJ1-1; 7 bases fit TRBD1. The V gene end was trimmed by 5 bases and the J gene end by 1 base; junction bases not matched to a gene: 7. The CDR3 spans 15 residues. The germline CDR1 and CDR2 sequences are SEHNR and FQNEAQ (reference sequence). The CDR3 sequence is CASSPTYRGNTEAFF. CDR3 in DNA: TGTGCCAGCAGCCCAACGTACAGGGGGAACACTGAAGCTTTCTTT.